This TCR beta chain derives from a study of CD8 T cells in Susac syndrome. CD8+ and CD4+ T cells from blood underwent TCR beta sequencing. With random hexamers, 0.5 to 1 ug RNA was reverse transcribed. TCRdb passed the immunoSEQ multiplex PCR reads through MiXCR, listing each CDR3 protein once. This table holds 330,000 or so distinct CDR3 sequences, 70% to 90% found once. The germline V gene encodes CDR1 DFQATT and CDR2 SNEGSKA (reference sequence). CDR3 length equals 15 residues. Trimming left V 0 bases short and J 1 base short, with 12 bases between. This chain uses TRBV20-1 with TRBJ1-1, with D perhaps matching TRBD1 (6 bases). The material sequenced was CD8+ T cells from PBMCs. The sequence was collected from a human donor with multiple sclerosis. As DNA, the CDR3 is TGCAGTGCTAGAGAGGTTTGGACAGCGAACACTGAAGCTTTCTTT. Translation: CSAREVWTANTEAFF.